This TCR beta chain was profiled in a study of T cells in women clearing cervical HPV infection (dated 2018 in TCRdb). For the wider study: Cases were 20 to 25 women with histologically confirmed HPV16-related CIN3 or worse, including 2 invasive cancers. The controls were about two dozen women whose single incident HPV16 infection cleared within 12 months with no development of precancer or cancer. Case blood was taken at the visit when the lesion was first identified, whereas control blood was taken when infection was no longer detected. For cases, the median interval between lesion detection and blood sampling was around 150 days, with an interquartile range of roughly 80 to 200 days. Since HLA typing was available for only a few women, HLA type could not be ruled out as a confounder. Nested within Costa Rica's Guanacaste HPV Natural History Study, an exploratory proof-of-principle case-control study compared TCR repertoires across cervical HPV16 outcomes. Cases and controls were matched on year of sample collection and on age within five years. Median age was roughly 32 years in cases versus around 40 in controls, and baseline characteristics did not differ significantly. The parent cohort enrolled around 10,000 women aged 18 or older in Guanacaste, Costa Rica, during about 1992 to 1994 and followed them for approximately 7 years. Five blinded duplicates per group were added as quality controls, giving some 60 samples: around 50 participants and 10 replicates. Beyond this particular receptor, the publication reports: By combining richness with V gene abundances, random forest classifiers separated cases from controls with an estimated AUC of roughly 0.84. Because the number of T cells in each sample was unknown, differences in richness could reflect differing T-cell content rather than repertoire biology. Whether associations preceded infection or resulted from infection could not be shown with the cross-sectional design, and effector/memory subsets and HPV-specific T cells were not isolated. TCR repertoire richness was significantly higher in CIN3+ cases than in controls across sequencing depths, while evenness did not differ.

As to this clone: The specificity of this receptor is unknown.

Every participant had a single incident cervical HPV16 infection, and women with prevalent HPV16 infections were excluded. Cervical HPV DNA was detected by MY09/MY11 PCR and genotyped by dot-blot hybridization. Around 16 mL of heparinized blood was centrifuged, after which the buffy coat was aliquoted, frozen at -30 degrees C, and then stored at -80 degrees C. QIAGEN kits were used to extract genomic DNA from the buffy coat specimens. TCR beta CDR3 regions were amplified by multiplex PCR using the immunoSEQ assay from an average of approximately 1,200 ng genomic DNA per sample. The assay corrected primer bias using a complete synthetic TCR repertoire to establish an amplification baseline. The amplicons were sequenced on the Illumina platform. In the original analysis: Sequence errors were corrected by clustering with frequency ratios and a modified nearest-neighbor algorithm, and the sequences were then analyzed in the immunoSEQ Analyzer using IMGT gene definitions. At each rarefaction depth, TCR richness and evenness were averaged across 20 rarefaction repeats, and any sample with fewer sequences than the depth was left out. V, D and J gene relative abundances were compared between groups with Wilcoxon rank sum tests, applying FDR correction. Blinded duplicates gave an intraclass correlation of more than 90% for TCR richness and an average of roughly 82% across around 70 gene segments. TCRdb stores this immuneACCESS table with in-frame sequences only. Part of the clones is absent; in the studies checked, under half of the shortfall reflects unresolved V genes, and no reason is known for the rest. V, J and clone size are those of that table, while D and trimming were read from the DNA. The table for this sample shows around 29,000 clones. The ten largest clonotypes hold about 2.8% of the sample.

This clonotype originated in a woman between 18 and 70 years old with a cervical HPV16 infection that either progressed to CIN3+ or cleared (not recorded which). Source material: blood buffy coat.

The CDR3 DNA, read in part, is TGCGCCAGCAGCCAATTGCTGAACAGGGAGCGTGGAAACACC. This translates into CASSQLLNRERGNT. The whole CDR3 reads CASSQLLNRERGNTIYF. Recombination connected TRBV4-1 to TRBJ1-3; the best D guess is TRBD1, with 6 bases matching. The read ends 3 residues shy of where the CDR3 ends; the end is completed using the germline J gene. According to the germline V gene, CDR1 reads MGHRA and CDR2 reads YSYEKL. CDR3 length: 17 amino acids, cysteine to phenylalanine. Of the CDR3's DNA, 42 bases were read; they are in frame from base 1. Trimming removed 2 bases from V and 3 bases from J, leaving 17 bases between the germline ends.